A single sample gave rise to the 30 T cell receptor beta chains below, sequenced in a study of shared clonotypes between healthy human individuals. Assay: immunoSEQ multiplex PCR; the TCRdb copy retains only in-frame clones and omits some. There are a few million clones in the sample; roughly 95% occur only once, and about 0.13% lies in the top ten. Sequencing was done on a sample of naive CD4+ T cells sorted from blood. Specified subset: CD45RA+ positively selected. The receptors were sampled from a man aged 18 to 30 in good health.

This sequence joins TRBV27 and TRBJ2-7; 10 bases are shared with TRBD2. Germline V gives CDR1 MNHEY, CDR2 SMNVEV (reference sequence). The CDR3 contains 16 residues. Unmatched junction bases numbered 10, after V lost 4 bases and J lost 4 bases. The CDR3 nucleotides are TGTGCCAGCAGTTGGCGCGGGGCTAGCGGGAGTTACGAGCAGTACTTC. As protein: CASSWRGASGSYEQYF.

The chain's CDR3 is CASQRGPSYEQYF. Here the CDR3 DNA reads TGTGCCAGCCAAAGAGGACCAAGCTACGAGCAGTACTTC. V is TRBV27 and J is TRBJ2-7; D not certain. V was cut by 8 bases and J by 3 bases, with 14 bases left in between. The CDR3 consists of 13 residues. The V gene's germline CDR1 is MNHEY and CDR2 SMNVEV (reference sequence).

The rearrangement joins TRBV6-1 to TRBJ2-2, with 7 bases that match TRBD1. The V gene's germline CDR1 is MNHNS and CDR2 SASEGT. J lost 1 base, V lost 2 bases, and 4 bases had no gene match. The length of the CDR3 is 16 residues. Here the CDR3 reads CASSERRTGNTGELFF. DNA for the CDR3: TGTGCCAGCAGTGAAAGGAGGACAGGGAACACCGGGGAGCTGTTTTTT.

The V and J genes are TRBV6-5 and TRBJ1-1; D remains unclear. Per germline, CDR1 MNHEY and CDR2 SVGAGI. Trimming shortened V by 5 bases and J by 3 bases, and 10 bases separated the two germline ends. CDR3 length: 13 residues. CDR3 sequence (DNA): TGTGCCAGCAGTCGTGGGGAGGACACTGAAGCTTTCTTT. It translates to CASSRGEDTEAFF.

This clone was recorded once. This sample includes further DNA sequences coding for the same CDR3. Written as DNA, the CDR3 is TGTGCCAGCAGTTACGGGTCGCTTGAGACCCAGTACTTC. Translation: CASSYGSLETQYF. V gene TRBV6-6 combines with J gene TRBJ2-5, with unresolved D. V was trimmed by 2 bases and J by 5 bases, leaving 9 bases between them. This CDR3 spans 13 amino acids. CDR1 is MNHNY, CDR2 SVGAGI, per germline (reference sequence).

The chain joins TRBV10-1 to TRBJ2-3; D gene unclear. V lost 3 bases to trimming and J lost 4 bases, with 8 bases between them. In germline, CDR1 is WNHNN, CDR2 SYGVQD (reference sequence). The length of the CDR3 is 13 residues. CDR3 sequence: CASSDQPPDTQYF. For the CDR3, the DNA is TGCGCCAGCAGTGACCAGCCCCCAGATACGCAGTATTTT.

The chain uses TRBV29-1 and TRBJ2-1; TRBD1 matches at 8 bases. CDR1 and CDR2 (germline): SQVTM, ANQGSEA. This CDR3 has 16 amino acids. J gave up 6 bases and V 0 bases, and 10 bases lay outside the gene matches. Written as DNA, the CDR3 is TGCAGCGTTGAAGAAAAGCGCAGGGGGCTCTCCAATGAGCAGTTCTTC. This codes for CSVEEKRRGLSNEQFF.

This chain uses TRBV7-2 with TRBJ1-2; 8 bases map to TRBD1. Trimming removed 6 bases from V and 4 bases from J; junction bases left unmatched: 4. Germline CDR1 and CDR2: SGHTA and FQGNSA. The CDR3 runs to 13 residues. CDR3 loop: CASSPTGVYGYTF. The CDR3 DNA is TGTGCCAGCAGTCCGACAGGGGTCTATGGCTACACCTTC.

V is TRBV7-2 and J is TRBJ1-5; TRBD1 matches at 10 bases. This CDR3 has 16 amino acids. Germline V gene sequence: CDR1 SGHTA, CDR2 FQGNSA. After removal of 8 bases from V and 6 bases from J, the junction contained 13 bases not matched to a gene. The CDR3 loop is CASSALGGQGSQPQHF. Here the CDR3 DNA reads TGTGCCAGCTCCGCCTTGGGGGGACAGGGGAGTCAGCCCCAGCATTTT.

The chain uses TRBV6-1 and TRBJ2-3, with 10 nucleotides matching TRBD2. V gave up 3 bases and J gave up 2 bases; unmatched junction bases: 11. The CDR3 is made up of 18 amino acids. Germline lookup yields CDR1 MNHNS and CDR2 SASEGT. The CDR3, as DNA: TGTGCCAGCAGTGAGTCCCTAGCGGGGGCCCTAAACACAGATACGCAGTATTTT. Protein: CASSESLAGALNTDTQYF.

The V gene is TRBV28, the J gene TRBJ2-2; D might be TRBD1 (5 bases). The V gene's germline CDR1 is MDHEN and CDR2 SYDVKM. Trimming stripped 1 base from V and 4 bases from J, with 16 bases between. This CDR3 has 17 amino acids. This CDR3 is CASSLYVREVSTGELFF. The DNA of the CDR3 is TGTGCCAGCAGTTTATATGTCAGGGAAGTGTCCACCGGGGAGCTGTTTTTT.

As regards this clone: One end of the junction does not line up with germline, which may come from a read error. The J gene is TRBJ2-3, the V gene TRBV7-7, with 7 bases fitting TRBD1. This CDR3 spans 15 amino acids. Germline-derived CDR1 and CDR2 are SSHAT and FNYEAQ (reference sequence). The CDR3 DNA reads TGTGCTAGCAGCCTCGGGACAGATAGCACAGATACGCAGTATTTT. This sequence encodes CASSLGTDSTDTQYF.

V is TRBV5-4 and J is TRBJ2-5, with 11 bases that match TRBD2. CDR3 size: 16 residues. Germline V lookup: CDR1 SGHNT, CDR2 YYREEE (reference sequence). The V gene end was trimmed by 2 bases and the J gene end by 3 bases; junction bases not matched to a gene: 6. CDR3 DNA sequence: TGTGCCAGCAGCTTCCATGTTAGCGGGGGGGAAGAGACCCAGTACTTC. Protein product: CASSFHVSGGEETQYF.

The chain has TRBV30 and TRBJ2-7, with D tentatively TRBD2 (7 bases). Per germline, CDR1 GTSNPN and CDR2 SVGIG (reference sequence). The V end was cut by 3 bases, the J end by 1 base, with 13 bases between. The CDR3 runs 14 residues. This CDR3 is CAWRGRGTSYEQYF. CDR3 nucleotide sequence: TGTGCCTGGAGAGGGAGGGGGACGTCCTACGAGCAGTACTTC.

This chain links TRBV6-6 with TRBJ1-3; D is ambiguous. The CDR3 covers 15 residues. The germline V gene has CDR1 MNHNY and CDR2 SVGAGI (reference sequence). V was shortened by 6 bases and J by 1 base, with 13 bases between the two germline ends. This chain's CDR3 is CASRPGSSSGNTIYF. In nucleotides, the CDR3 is TGTGCCAGCAGGCCCGGTTCTTCTTCTGGAAACACCATATATTTT.

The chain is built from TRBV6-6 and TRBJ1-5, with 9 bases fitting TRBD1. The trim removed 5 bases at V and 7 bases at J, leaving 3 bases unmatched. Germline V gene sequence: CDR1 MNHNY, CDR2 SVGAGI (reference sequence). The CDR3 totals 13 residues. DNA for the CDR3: TGTGCCAGCAGTCCAACAGGGGGCCAGCCCCAGCATTTT. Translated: CASSPTGGQPQHF.

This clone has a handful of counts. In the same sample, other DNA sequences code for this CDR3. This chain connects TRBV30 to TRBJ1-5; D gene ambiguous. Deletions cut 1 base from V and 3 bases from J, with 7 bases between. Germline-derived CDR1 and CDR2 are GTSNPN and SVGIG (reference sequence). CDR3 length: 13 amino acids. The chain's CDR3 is CAWSGSDNQPQHF. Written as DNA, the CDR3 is TGTGCCTGGAGTGGGTCCGACAATCAGCCCCAGCATTTT.

In DNA form, the CDR3 reads TGTGCCAGCACCACCCAGGGAACAACTAATGAAAAACTGTTTTTT. Translating it yields CASTTQGTTNEKLFF. The rearrangement uses TRBV2 and TRBJ1-4; possibly TRBD1 for D (5 bases). From germline, CDR1 is SNHLY and CDR2 FYNNEI. CDR3 length: 15 residues. V lost 7 bases, J lost 0 bases, and 12 bases lay in between.

This CDR3 reads CAYSVPGPLLNQPQHF. The CDR3 DNA sequence: TGTGCCTACAGTGTTCCTGGTCCGCTACTAAATCAGCCCCAGCATTTT. V and J are TRBV30 and TRBJ1-5; D uncertain. The CDR3 is 16 residues long. Trimming cost V 7 bases and J 4 bases, with 23 bases left between them. Germline-derived CDR1 and CDR2 are GTSNPN and SVGIG (reference sequence).

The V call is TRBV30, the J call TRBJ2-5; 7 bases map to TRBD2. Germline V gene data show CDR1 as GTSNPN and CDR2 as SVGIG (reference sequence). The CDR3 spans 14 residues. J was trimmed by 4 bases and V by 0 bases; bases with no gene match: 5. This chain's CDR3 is CAWSVGGSLETQYF. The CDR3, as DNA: TGTGCCTGGAGTGTGGGGGGGTCCCTAGAGACCCAGTACTTC.

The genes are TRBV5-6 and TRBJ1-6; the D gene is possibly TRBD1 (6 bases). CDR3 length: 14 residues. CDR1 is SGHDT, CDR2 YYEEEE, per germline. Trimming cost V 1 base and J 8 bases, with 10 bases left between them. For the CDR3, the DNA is TGTGCCAGCAGCTTGCAGGGGATGTATTCACCCCTCCACTTT. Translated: CASSLQGMYSPLHF.

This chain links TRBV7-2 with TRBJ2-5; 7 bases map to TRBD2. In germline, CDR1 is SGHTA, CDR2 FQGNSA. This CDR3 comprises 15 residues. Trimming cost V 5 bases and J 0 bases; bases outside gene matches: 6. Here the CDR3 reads CASSPSSGYQETQYF. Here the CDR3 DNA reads TGTGCCAGCAGCCCCAGTAGCGGGTACCAAGAGACCCAGTACTTC.

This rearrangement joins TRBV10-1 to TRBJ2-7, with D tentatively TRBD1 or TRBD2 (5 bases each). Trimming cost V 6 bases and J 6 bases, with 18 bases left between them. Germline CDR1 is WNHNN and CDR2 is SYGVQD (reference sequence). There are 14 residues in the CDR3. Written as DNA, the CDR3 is TGCGCCAGCAGCGAGGGGAGTAGCACCGGCGAGCAGTACTTC. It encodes CASSEGSSTGEQYF.

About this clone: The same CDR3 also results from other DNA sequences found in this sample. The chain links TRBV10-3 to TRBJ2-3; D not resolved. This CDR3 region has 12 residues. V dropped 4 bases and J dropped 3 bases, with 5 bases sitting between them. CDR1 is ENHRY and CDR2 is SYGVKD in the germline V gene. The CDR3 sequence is CAISGSTDTQYF. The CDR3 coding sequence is TGTGCCATCAGTGGGAGTACAGATACGCAGTATTTT.

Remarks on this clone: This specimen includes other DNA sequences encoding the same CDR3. CDR3 residues: CSAAATDTQYF. The CDR3 DNA follows: TGCAGTGCTGCAGCTACAGATACGCAGTATTTT. The gene calls are TRBV20-1 and TRBJ2-3; unclear D gene. The V end was cut by 5 bases, the J end by 3 bases, with 6 bases between. The CDR3 loop spans 11 amino acids. Looked up from germline, CDR1 is DFQATT and CDR2 is SNEGSKA (reference sequence).

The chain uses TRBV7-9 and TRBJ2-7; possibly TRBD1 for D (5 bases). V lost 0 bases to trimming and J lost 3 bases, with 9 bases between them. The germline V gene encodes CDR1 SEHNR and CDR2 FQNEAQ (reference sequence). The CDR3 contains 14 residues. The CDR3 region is CASSLAGQLYEQYF. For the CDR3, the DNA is TGTGCCAGCAGCTTAGCAGGACAACTCTACGAGCAGTACTTC.

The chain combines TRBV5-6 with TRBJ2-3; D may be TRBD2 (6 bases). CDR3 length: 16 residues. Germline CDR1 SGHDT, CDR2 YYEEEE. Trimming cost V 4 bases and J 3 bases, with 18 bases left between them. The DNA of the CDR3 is TGTGCCAGCAGCGGGAGGCGTCTGAGGGAAACAGATACGCAGTATTTT. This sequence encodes CASSGRRLRETDTQYF.

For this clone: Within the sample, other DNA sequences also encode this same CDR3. CDR3 coding DNA: TGTGCCAGCAGTTACTCAGGGAATAGCAATCAGCCCCAGCATTTT. It translates to CASSYSGNSNQPQHF. J is TRBJ1-5 and V is TRBV6-5; D not resolved. The CDR3 has 15 amino acids. CDR1 is MNHEY, CDR2 SVGAGI, per germline. The ends were cut back, 0 bases at V and 0 bases at J, with 6 bases in the middle.

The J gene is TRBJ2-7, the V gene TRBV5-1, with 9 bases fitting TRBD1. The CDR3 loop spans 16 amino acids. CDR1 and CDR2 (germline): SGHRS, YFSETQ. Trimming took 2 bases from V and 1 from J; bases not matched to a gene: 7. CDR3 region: CASSFARDRDSYEQYF. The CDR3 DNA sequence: TGCGCCAGCAGCTTCGCCCGGGACAGGGATTCCTACGAGCAGTACTTC.

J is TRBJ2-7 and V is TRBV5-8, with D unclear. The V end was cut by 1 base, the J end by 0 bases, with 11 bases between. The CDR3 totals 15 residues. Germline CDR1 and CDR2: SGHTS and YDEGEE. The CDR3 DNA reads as TGTGCCAGCAGCTTGCCCAGGCATAGCTCCTACGAGCAGTACTTC. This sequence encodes CASSLPRHSSYEQYF. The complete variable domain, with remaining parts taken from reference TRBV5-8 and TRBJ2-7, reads EAGVTQSPTHLIKTRGQQATLRCSPISGHTSVYWYQQALGLGLQFLLWYDEGEERNRGNFPPRFSGRQFPNYSSELNVNALELEDSALYLCASSLPRHSSYEQYFGPGTRLTVT.